These T cell receptor beta chains were read from a single sample in a study of blood T cell repertoires in COVID-19. This table comes from immunoSEQ multiplex PCR, and its TCRdb copy is limited to in-frame clones, with some not included. The table includes approximately 230,000 clones, around nine tenths detected once. The sample consisted of peripheral blood. The receptors originated from a man in his late teens or twenties with active or convalescent COVID-19. Each CDR3 is given with its conserved first and last residue. A D gene is named only where the DNA matches it firmly. Clone sizes are given selectively: once, few, many, or a class where the clone is expanded.

CDR3 protein: CASSQESSGRTPETQYF
CDR3 DNA: TGTGCCAGCAGCCAAGAGTCTAGCGGGAGAACCCCAGAGACCCAGTACTTC
J gene: TRBJ2-5
clone size: .
V gene: TRBV3-1/TRBV3-2
D gene: TRBD2

CDR3 protein: CASSYVGEDETQYF
CDR3 DNA: TGTGCCAGCAGTTACGTGGGGGAGGACGAGACCCAGTACTTC
J gene: TRBJ2-5
clone size: once
V gene: TRBV6-5
D gene: .

CDR3 protein: CASKTTVNTEAFF
CDR3 DNA: TGTGCCAGTAAGACGACAGTGAACACTGAAGCTTTCTTT
J gene: TRBJ1-1
clone size: .
V gene: TRBV19
D gene: .

CDR3 protein: CASSRGPDSSYNSPLHF
CDR3 DNA: TGCGCCAGCAGCAGAGGGCCGGACAGTTCCTATAATTCACCCCTCCACTTT
J gene: TRBJ1-6
clone size: .
V gene: TRBV5-1
D gene: .

CDR3 protein: CASSFLDRAYGYTF
CDR3 DNA: TGTGCCAGCAGCTTCCTGGACAGGGCATATGGCTACACCTTC
J gene: TRBJ1-2
clone size: .
V gene: TRBV28
D gene: TRBD1

CDR3 protein: CASSVDYSYEQYF
CDR3 DNA: TGTGCCAGCAGCGTTGACTATTCCTACGAGCAGTACTTC
J gene: TRBJ2-7
clone size: .
V gene: TRBV9
D gene: .

CDR3 protein: CASSQSNHRGLGYGYTF
CDR3 DNA: TGCGCCAGCAGTCAATCAAACCACAGGGGATTAGGGTATGGCTACACCTTC
J gene: TRBJ1-2
clone size: .
V gene: TRBV23-1
D gene: TRBD1

CDR3 protein: CASSSDPGGGYEQYF
CDR3 DNA: TGTGCCAGCAGCTCCGACCCAGGGGGCGGTTACGAGCAGTACTTC
J gene: TRBJ2-7
clone size: .
V gene: TRBV5-8
D gene: TRBD1

CDR3 protein: CASSYEVGQGVDQPQHF
CDR3 DNA: TGTGCCAGCAGTTACGAGGTCGGTCAGGGGGTTGATCAGCCCCAGCATTTT
J gene: TRBJ1-5
clone size: .
V gene: TRBV6-2/TRBV6-3
D gene: TRBD1

CDR3 protein: CASSESSANTIYF
CDR3 DNA: TGCGCCAGCAGTGAGTCTTCCGCGAACACCATATATTTT
J gene: TRBJ1-3
clone size: .
V gene: TRBV10-1
D gene: .

CDR3 protein: CASSPTAKNTGELFF
CDR3 DNA: TGTGCCAGCTCACCGACAGCAAAGAACACCGGGGAGCTGTTTTTT
J gene: TRBJ2-2
clone size: .
V gene: TRBV18
D gene: .

CDR3 protein: CASSIPRQGNTGELFF
CDR3 DNA: TGTGCCAGTAGTATCCCGCGACAGGGTAACACCGGGGAGCTGTTTTTT
J gene: TRBJ2-2
clone size: .
V gene: TRBV19
D gene: TRBD1

CDR3 protein: CASSLSPGTGYYGYTF
CDR3 DNA: TGTGCCAGCAGTTTATCCCCCGGGACAGGTTACTATGGCTACACCTTC
J gene: TRBJ1-2
clone size: few
V gene: TRBV27
D gene: TRBD1

CDR3 protein: CASSPHEVARSPLHF
CDR3 DNA: TGTGCCAGCAGCCCTCATGAGGTCGCGAGGTCACCCCTCCACTTT
J gene: TRBJ1-6
clone size: .
V gene: TRBV7-9
D gene: .

CDR3 protein: CASSLQGGYTF
CDR3 DNA: TGTGCCAGCAGTTTACAGGGTGGCTACACCTTC
J gene: TRBJ1-2
clone size: .
V gene: TRBV12-3/TRBV12-4
D gene: .

CDR3 protein: CASSYTSGRGAQYF
CDR3 DNA: TGTGCCAGCAGTTACACTAGCGGGAGGGGGGCGCAGTACTTC
J gene: TRBJ2-7
clone size: .
V gene: TRBV28
D gene: TRBD2

CDR3 protein: CASRGDYEQYF
CDR3 DNA: TGTGCCAGTAGAGGGGACTACGAGCAGTACTTC
J gene: TRBJ2-7
clone size: few
V gene: TRBV19
D gene: .

CDR3 protein: CASSALGTGSYEQYF
CDR3 DNA: TGTGCCAGCAGCGCTTTGGGGACAGGATCCTACGAGCAGTACTTC
J gene: TRBJ2-7
clone size: .
V gene: TRBV9
D gene: TRBD1

CDR3 protein: CSVEGRGAWETQYF
CDR3 DNA: TGCAGCGTTGAAGGCCGGGGGGCGTGGGAGACCCAGTACTTC
J gene: TRBJ2-5
clone size: .
V gene: TRBV29-1
D gene: .

CDR3 protein: CASSEVRGAFF
CDR3 DNA: TGTGCCAGCAGTGAAGTGAGAGGAGCTTTCTTT
J gene: TRBJ1-1
clone size: few
V gene: TRBV2
D gene: .

CDR3 protein: CASSDSSGSYNEQFF
CDR3 DNA: TGTGCCAGCAGTGACTCTAGCGGCTCCTACAATGAGCAGTTCTTC
J gene: TRBJ2-1
clone size: .
V gene: TRBV6-4
D gene: .

CDR3 protein: CASSLGPQRNNEQFF
CDR3 DNA: TGTGCCAGCAGCTTAGGCCCCCAGCGGAACAATGAGCAGTTCTTC
J gene: TRBJ2-1
clone size: few
V gene: TRBV11-2
D gene: .

CDR3 protein: CASSVALLAGGQETQYF
CDR3 DNA: TGTGCCAGCAGCGTAGCTCTACTAGCGGGGGGGCAAGAGACCCAGTACTTC
J gene: TRBJ2-5
clone size: .
V gene: TRBV9
D gene: TRBD2

CDR3 protein: CASSTPGDTEAFF
CDR3 DNA: TGTGCCAGCAGTACCCCGGGGGACACTGAAGCTTTCTTT
J gene: TRBJ1-1
clone size: .
V gene: TRBV28
D gene: .

CDR3 protein: CASSSYRALHEQYF
CDR3 DNA: TGTGCCAGCAGTTCCTACAGGGCACTCCACGAGCAGTACTTC
J gene: TRBJ2-7
clone size: .
V gene: TRBV27
D gene: .

CDR3 protein: CASSFPGTGVTGYTF
CDR3 DNA: TGTGCCAGCAGCTTCCCCGGGACAGGGGTTACTGGCTACACCTTC
J gene: TRBJ1-2
clone size: .
V gene: TRBV5-8
D gene: TRBD1

CDR3 protein: CASSPRQDYGYTF
CDR3 DNA: TGTGCCAGCAGCCCCCGACAGGACTATGGCTACACCTTC
J gene: TRBJ1-2
clone size: .
V gene: TRBV9
D gene: .

CDR3 protein: CAWTQIEAFF
CDR3 DNA: TGTGCCTGGACCCAGATAGAAGCTTTCTTT
J gene: TRBJ1-1
clone size: .
V gene: TRBV30
D gene: .

CDR3 protein: CASSPEGGRSHNEQFF
CDR3 DNA: TGTGCCAGCAGCCCCGAAGGCGGGAGGTCCCACAATGAGCAGTTCTTC
J gene: TRBJ2-1
clone size: .
V gene: TRBV3-1/TRBV3-2
D gene: TRBD2

CDR3 protein: CASSYRGTGNEQYF
CDR3 DNA: TGTGCCAGCAGTTATAGGGGGACAGGGAACGAGCAGTACTTC
J gene: TRBJ2-7
clone size: once
V gene: TRBV6-5
D gene: TRBD1

CDR3 protein: CASSVNSGADTQYF
CDR3 DNA: TGTGCCAGCAGCGTAAATAGCGGGGCAGATACGCAGTATTTT
J gene: TRBJ2-3
clone size: .
V gene: TRBV9
D gene: TRBD2

CDR3 protein: CASSLSLGAYEQYF
CDR3 DNA: TGTGCCAGCAGCTTAAGCCTAGGGGCATACGAGCAGTACTTC
J gene: TRBJ2-7
clone size: .
V gene: TRBV7-9
D gene: .

CDR3 protein: CASSPRQGGLDTEAFF
CDR3 DNA: TGTGCCAGCAGCCCTAGACAGGGAGGATTGGACACTGAAGCTTTCTTT
J gene: TRBJ1-1
clone size: once
V gene: TRBV11-2
D gene: TRBD1

CDR3 protein: CASSLLPTVRGTEAFF
CDR3 DNA: TGTGCCAGCTCACTTCTACCTACAGTTCGGGGCACTGAAGCTTTCTTT
J gene: TRBJ1-1
clone size: .
V gene: TRBV28
D gene: .

CDR3 protein: CASSVAPRDTQYF
CDR3 DNA: TGTGCCAGCAGCGTAGCCCCCCGGGATACGCAGTATTTT
J gene: TRBJ2-3
clone size: .
V gene: TRBV9
D gene: .

CDR3 protein: CATANPGQEHTGELFF
CDR3 DNA: TGTGCCACCGCCAATCCGGGACAGGAACACACCGGGGAGCTGTTTTTT
J gene: TRBJ2-2
clone size: .
V gene: TRBV19
D gene: TRBD1

CDR3 protein: CASSKQGSDNQPQHF
CDR3 DNA: TGTGCCAGCAGCAAACAGGGTTCGGATAATCAGCCCCAGCATTTT
J gene: TRBJ1-5
clone size: .
V gene: TRBV25-1
D gene: .

CDR3 protein: CASSPLLASSSYNEQFF
CDR3 DNA: TGTGCCAGCAGTCCTCTACTAGCCTCGAGCTCCTACAATGAGCAGTTCTTC
J gene: TRBJ2-1
clone size: .
V gene: TRBV28
D gene: .

CDR3 protein: CASSYGRDSTEAFF
CDR3 DNA: TGTGCCAGCAGTTACGGTCGGGACAGCACTGAAGCTTTCTTT
J gene: TRBJ1-1
clone size: .
V gene: TRBV6-2/TRBV6-3
D gene: TRBD1